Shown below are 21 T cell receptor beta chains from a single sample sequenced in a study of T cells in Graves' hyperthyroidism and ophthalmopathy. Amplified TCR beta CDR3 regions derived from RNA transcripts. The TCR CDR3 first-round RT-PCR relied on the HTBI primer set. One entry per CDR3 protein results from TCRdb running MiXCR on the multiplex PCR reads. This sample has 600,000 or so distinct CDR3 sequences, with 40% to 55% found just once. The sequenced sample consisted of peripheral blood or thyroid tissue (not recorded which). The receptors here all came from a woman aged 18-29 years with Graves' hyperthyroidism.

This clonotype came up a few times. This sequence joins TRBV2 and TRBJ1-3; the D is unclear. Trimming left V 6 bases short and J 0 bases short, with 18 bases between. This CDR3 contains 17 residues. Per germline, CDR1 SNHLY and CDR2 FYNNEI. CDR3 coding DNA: TGTGCCAGCAGGTCCCTAATGACGGGATACTCTGGAAACACCATATATTTT. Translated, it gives CASRSLMTGYSGNTIYF.

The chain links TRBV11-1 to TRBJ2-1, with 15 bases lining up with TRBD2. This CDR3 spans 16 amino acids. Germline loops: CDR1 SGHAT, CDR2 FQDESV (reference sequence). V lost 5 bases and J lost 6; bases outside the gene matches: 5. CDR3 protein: CASSLRGLAGGNEQFF. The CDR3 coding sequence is TGTGCCAGCAGCCTCCGGGGACTAGCGGGAGGCAATGAGCAGTTCTTC.

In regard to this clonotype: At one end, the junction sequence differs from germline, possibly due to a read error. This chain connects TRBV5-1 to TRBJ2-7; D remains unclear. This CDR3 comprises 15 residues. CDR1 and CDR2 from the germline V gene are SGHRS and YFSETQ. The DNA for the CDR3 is TGCGCCAGCAGCTTTACGTCAGGACCGACCTACGAGCAGCACTTC. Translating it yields CASSFTSGPTYEQHF.

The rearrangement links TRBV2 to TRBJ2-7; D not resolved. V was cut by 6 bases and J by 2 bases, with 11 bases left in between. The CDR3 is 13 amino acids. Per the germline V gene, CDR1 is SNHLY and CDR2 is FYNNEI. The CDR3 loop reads CASSFVETYEQYF. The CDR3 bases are TGTGCCAGCAGCTTCGTGGAAACCTACGAGCAGTACTTC.

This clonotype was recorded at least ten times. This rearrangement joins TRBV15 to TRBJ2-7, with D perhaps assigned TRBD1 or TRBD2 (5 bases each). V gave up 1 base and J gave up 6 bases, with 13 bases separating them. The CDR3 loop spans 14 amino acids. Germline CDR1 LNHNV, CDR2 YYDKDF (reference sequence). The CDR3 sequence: CATSRGGPGTEQYF. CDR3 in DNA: TGTGCCACCAGCAGAGGAGGGCCAGGGACCGAGCAGTACTTC.

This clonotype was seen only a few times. CDR3 in amino acids: CASSLVPTGVTEAFF. The DNA for the CDR3 is TGTGCCAGCAGCTTAGTGCCCACTGGGGTCACTGAAGCTTTCTTT. The chain links TRBV7-9 to TRBJ1-1; D remains unclear. This CDR3 spans 15 amino acids. V was cut by 1 base and J by 4 bases, with 13 bases left in between. Germline values: CDR1 SEHNR, CDR2 FQNEAQ (reference sequence).

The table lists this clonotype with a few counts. CDR3 in amino acids: CASSIDLSTGELFF. CDR3 nucleotide sequence: TGTGCCAGTAGTATAGATCTTTCCACCGGGGAGCTGTTTTTT. The genes are TRBV19 and TRBJ2-2; no firm D call. The CDR3 extends over 14 amino acids. Trimming removed 0 bases at V and 4 bases at J, with 6 bases between. Germline V gives CDR1 LNHDA, CDR2 SQIVND (reference sequence).

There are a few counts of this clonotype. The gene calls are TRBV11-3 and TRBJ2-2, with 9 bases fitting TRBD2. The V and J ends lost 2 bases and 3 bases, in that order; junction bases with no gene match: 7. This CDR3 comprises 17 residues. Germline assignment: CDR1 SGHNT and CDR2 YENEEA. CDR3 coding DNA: TGTGCCAGCAGCTTATCTGGGCTAGCGGGATACACCGGGGAGCTGTTTTTT. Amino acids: CASSLSGLAGYTGELFF. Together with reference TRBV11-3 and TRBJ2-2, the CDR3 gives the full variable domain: EAGVVQSPRYKIIEKKQPVAFWCNPISGHNTLYWYLQNLGQGPELLIRYENEEAVDDSQLPKDRFSAERLKGVDSTLKIQPAELGDSAVYLCASSLSGLAGYTGELFFGEGSRLTVL.

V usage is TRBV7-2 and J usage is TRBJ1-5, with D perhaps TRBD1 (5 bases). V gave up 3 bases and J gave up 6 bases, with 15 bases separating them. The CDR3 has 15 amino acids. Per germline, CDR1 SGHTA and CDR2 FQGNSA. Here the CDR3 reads CASSLGPSTSQPQHF. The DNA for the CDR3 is TGTGCCAGCAGCTTGGGGCCCTCTACCAGTCAGCCCCAGCATTTT.

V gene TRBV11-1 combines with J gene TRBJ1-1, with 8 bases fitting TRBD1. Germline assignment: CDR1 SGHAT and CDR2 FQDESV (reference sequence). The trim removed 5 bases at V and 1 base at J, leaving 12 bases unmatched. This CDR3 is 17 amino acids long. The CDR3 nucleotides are TGTGCCAGCAGCAACACCAGGACAGGGCGTACGAACACTGAAGCTTTCTTT. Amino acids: CASSNTRTGRTNTEAFF. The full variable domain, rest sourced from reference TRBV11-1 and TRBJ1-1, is EAEVAQSPRYKITEKSQAVAFWCDPISGHATLYWYRQILGQGPELLVQFQDESVVDDSQLPKDRFSAERLKGVDSTLKIQPAELGDSAMYLCASSNTRTGRTNTEAFFGQGTRLTVV.

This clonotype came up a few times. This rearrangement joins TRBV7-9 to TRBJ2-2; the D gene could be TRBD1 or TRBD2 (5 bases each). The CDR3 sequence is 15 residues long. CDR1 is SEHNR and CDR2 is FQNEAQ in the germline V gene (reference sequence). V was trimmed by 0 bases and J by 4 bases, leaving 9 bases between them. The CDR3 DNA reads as TGTGCCAGCAGCTTAGCCTGGGGGATCACCGGGGAGCTGTTTTTT. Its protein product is CASSLAWGITGELFF.

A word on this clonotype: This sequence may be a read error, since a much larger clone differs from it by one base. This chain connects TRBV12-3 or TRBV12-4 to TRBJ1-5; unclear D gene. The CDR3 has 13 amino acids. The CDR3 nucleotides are TGTACCAGCGGGTTAGGCTACAATCAGCCCCAGCATTTT. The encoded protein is CTSGLGYNQPQHF.

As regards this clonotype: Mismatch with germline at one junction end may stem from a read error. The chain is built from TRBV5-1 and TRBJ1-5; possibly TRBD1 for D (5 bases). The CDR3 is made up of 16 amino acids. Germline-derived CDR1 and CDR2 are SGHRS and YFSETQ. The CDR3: CASSPGPTLSNQPQHF. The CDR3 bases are TGTGCCAGCAGCCCGGGACCGACCCTAAGCAATCAGCCCCAGCATTTT.

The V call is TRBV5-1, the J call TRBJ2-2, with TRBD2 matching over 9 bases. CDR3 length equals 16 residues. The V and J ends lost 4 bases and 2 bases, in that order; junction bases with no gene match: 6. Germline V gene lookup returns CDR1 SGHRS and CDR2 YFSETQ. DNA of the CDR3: TGCGCCAGCAGCGCAGGCGGGACTAGCAACACCGGGGAGCTGTTTTTT. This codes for CASSAGGTSNTGELFF.

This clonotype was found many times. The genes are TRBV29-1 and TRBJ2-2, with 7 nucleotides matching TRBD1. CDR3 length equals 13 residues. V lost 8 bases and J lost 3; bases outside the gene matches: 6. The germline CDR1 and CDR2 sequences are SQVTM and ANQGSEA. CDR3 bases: TGCAGCCTTCCTGACAGGGACACCGGGGAGCTGTTTTTT. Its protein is CSLPDRDTGELFF.

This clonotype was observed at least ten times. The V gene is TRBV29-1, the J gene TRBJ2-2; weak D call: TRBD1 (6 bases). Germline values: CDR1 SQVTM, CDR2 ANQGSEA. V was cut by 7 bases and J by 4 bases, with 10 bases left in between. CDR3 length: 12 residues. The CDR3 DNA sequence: TGCAGCGCCGTACAGGGCACCGGGGAGCTGTTTTTT. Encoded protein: CSAVQGTGELFF.

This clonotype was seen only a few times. The CDR3: CASSTSGQNTEAFF. Written as DNA, the CDR3 is TGTGCCAGCAGCACATCAGGCCAGAACACTGAAGCTTTCTTT. The chain recombines TRBV9 with TRBJ1-1; the D is unclear. Trimming shortened V by 4 bases and J by 1 base, and 11 bases separated the two germline ends. This CDR3 has 14 amino acids. From germline, CDR1 is SGDLS and CDR2 YYNGEE.

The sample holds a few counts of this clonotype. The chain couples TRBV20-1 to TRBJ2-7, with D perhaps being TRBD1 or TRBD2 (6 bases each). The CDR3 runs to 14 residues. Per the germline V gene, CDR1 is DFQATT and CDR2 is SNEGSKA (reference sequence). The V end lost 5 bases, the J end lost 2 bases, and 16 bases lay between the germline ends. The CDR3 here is CSAWGAAGTYEQYF. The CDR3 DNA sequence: TGCAGTGCTTGGGGGGCGGCAGGAACCTACGAGCAGTACTTC.

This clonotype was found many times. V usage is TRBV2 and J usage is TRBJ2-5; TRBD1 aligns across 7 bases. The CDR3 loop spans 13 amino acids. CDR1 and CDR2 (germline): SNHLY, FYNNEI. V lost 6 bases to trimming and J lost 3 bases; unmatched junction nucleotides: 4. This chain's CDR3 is CASSRDREETQYF. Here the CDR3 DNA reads TGTGCCAGCAGCCGCGACAGGGAAGAGACCCAGTACTTC.

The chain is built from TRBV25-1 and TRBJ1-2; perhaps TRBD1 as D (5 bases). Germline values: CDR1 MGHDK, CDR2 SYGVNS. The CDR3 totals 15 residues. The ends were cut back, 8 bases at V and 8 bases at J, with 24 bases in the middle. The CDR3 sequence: CASSPNGAGEVGYTF. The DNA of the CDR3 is TGTGCCAGCTCACCCAACGGGGCGGGTGAGGTCGGCTACACCTTC.

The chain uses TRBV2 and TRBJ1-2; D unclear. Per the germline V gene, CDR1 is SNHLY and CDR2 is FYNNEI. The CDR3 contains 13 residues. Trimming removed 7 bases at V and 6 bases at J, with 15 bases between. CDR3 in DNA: TGTGCCAGCACGGGCAGCCAAGTCAATGGCTACACCTTC. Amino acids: CASTGSQVNGYTF.